This paragraph covers one T cell receptor (beta chain) sequence. Every patient experienced relapse after autologous stem cell transplantation, and brentuximab vedotin exposure varied. This record comes from a study of PD-1 blockade in classical Hodgkin lymphoma. On the study more broadly: Patients were dosed intravenously with nivolumab at 3 mg/kg every 2 weeks.

The CDR3 sequence is 16 residues long. Trimming cost V 2 bases and J 0 bases; bases outside gene matches: 2. Germline CDR1 MNHNS, CDR2 SASEGT. Sequenced by immunoSEQ multiplex PCR; TCRdb stores in-frame clones only, minus some. The table shows tens of thousands of clones, with about 71% occurring only once. Sequenced here: peripheral blood mononuclear cells (PBMCs), sampled at baseline. The chain couples TRBV6-1 to TRBJ2-2, with 8 positions matching TRBD2. This sequence was found in a human donor with classical Hodgkin lymphoma. The CDR3 nucleotides are TGTGCCAGCAGTGAACTAGCGGGCTCGAACACCGGGGAGCTGTTTTTT. Protein sequence: CASSELAGSNTGELFF.